Listed below are T cell receptor beta chains from one sample, sequenced in a study of CD8 T cells in ankylosing spondylitis. TCRdb reanalysed the 5' RACE reads using MiXCR and keeps one entry per CDR3 protein. The data contain about 240,000 distinct CDR3 sequences, 8% to 9.5% of them singletons. Sequencing input: blood, either unsorted or a sorted T cell fraction (not recorded which). These receptors all stem from a male donor with ankylosing spondylitis or in good health (not recorded which). The CDR3 runs from the conserved cysteine through the conserved F or W. Fields, in order: CDR3 length, J gene, V gene, clone size, D gene, CDR3 DNA, CDR3 protein. The D gene is left open where the match is weak. The size field is filled for only some rows; it gives once, few, many or a size class.

15 | TRBJ2-7 | TRBV10-3 | few | - | TGTGCCATCAGCCAAAGGATCGGGGCGGGGTACGAGCAGTACTTC | CAISQRIGAGYEQYF
17 | TRBJ2-3 | TRBV11-2 | many | TRBD2 | TGTGCCAGCAGCTTAGAGGGACTAGCAAGCTTTACAGATACGCAGTATTTT | CASSLEGLASFTDTQYF
19 | TRBJ2-1 | TRBV28 | many | TRBD2 | TGTGCCAGCAGGGGTAGGGTTTCGTTCGCGGGAGCCGCCTACAATGAGCAGTTCTTC | CASRGRVSFAGAAYNEQFF
16 | TRBJ2-1 | TRBV5-6 | few | - | TGTGCCAGCAGCTTGGGTCCCCGGGACCCCCTCAATGAGCAGTTCTTC | CASSLGPRDPLNEQFF
15 | TRBJ2-3 | TRBV20-1 | many | TRBD2 | TGCAGTGCCCCGGGACTAGCGGGAGAAACAGATACGCAGTATTTT | CSAPGLAGETDTQYF
14 | TRBJ2-1 | TRBV4-2 | many | - | TGTGCCAGCAGCCCCCCGGGCTTCAGTGGGGAGCAGTTCTTC | CASSPPGFSGEQFF
13 | TRBJ2-2 | TRBV20-1 | many | - | TGCAGTGCAAACCGGGCGCCCACCGGGGAGCTGTTTTTT | CSANRAPTGELFF
14 | TRBJ1-1 | TRBV7-2 | many | - | TGTGCCAGCAGTCTAAGTCAGAGGAACACTGAAGCTTTCTTT | CASSLSQRNTEAFF
15 | TRBJ1-4 | TRBV10-3 | many | - | TGTGCCATCAGTGAGGGCAGTGCAACTAATGAAAAACTGTTTTTT | CAISEGSATNEKLFF
14 | TRBJ2-7 | TRBV12-3/TRBV12-4 | - | - | TGTGCCAGCAGCCTGACCCTTGGCACCTACGAGCAGTACTTC | CASSLTLGTYEQYF
16 | TRBJ2-5 | TRBV20-1 | few | - | TGCAGTGCTAGACCCCACACTACCTTGGGGCAAGAGACCCAGTACTTC | CSARPHTTLGQETQYF
15 | TRBJ1-2 | TRBV5-1 | - | - | TGCGCCAGCAGCCCAGAACCAGGCAGGATCTATGGCTACACCTTC | CASSPEPGRIYGYTF
17 | TRBJ2-1 | TRBV3-1 | many | - | TGTGCCAGCAGCCAAGGGGGAGGGGGAAGCTCCTACAATGAGCAGTTCTTC | CASSQGGGGSSYNEQFF
17 | TRBJ2-7 | TRBV4-3 | - | TRBD2 | TGCGCCAGCAGCCAAGCGGCTAGCGGGACTCGCTCCTACGAGCAGTACTTC | CASSQAASGTRSYEQYF
20 | TRBJ2-2 | TRBV10-3 | many | TRBD2 | TGTGCCATCAGTGAGTCGTGGGCTAGCGGGCCCCGATATGACACCGGGGAGCTGTTTTTT | CAISESWASGPRYDTGELFF
15 | TRBJ2-1 | TRBV20-1 | many | TRBD1 | TGCAGTGCTAGAGCTTGGGGACAGGGTTTGGATGAGCAGTTCTTC | CSARAWGQGLDEQFF
16 | TRBJ2-7 | TRBV7-2 | - | - | TGTGCCAGCAGCTTAGCGGCGGGGGCTGGAAACCACGAGCAGTACTTC | CASSLAAGAGNHEQYF
15 | TRBJ1-2 | TRBV4-3 | many | - | TGCGCCAGCAGCCAAGTAATCCAGGGTAACTATGGCTACACCTTC | CASSQVIQGNYGYTF
12 | TRBJ2-5 | TRBV7-2 | - | - | TGTGCCAGCAGCTTACAGGTGGAGACCCAGTACTTC | CASSLQVETQYF
15 | TRBJ2-1 | TRBV29-1 | many | - | TGCAGCGTTGAAGATCCCGGGAGCGCTTACAATGAGCAGTTCTTC | CSVEDPGSAYNEQFF
14 | TRBJ2-7 | TRBV18 | few | - | TGTGCCAGCGCCCAGCGGGACAGTTCCTACGAGCAGTACTTC | CASAQRDSSYEQYF
17 | TRBJ2-1 | TRBV5-6 | many | TRBD2 | TGTGCCAGCCTTAGCGGGAGGGCTACGAGATCCTACAATGAGCAGTTCTTC | CASLSGRATRSYNEQFF
15 | TRBJ1-3 | TRBV7-6 | many | - | TGTGCCAGCAGCTTACAGGGCCTCCTCGGAAACACCATATATTTT | CASSLQGLLGNTIYF
13 | TRBJ1-2 | TRBV11-1 | many | TRBD1 | TGTGCCAGCAGCATACAGGGGGCCCTTGGCTACACCTTC | CASSIQGALGYTF
17 | TRBJ2-5 | TRBV6-5 | few | TRBD2 | TGTGCCAGCAGTTCCCTTCGGACTAGCGAAAACCAAGAGACCCAGTACTTC | CASSSLRTSENQETQYF
13 | TRBJ2-1 | TRBV12-3/TRBV12-4 | many | - | TGTGCCAGCACTAGGTTATCCTACAATGAGCAGTTCTTC | CASTRLSYNEQFF
14 | TRBJ2-1 | TRBV12-3/TRBV12-4 | many | - | TGTGCCAGCATTCCCGGGGCCCACTACAATGAGCAGTTCTTC | CASIPGAHYNEQFF
14 | TRBJ2-3 | TRBV20-1 | few | TRBD2 | TGCAGTGCTAGACGGACTAGCGGGGTTGGCACGCAGTATTTT | CSARRTSGVGTQYF
15 | TRBJ2-7 | TRBV11-2 | many | TRBD1 | TGTGCCAGCAGCTTAGTTCAGGGGGCCGACTACGAGCAGTACTTC | CASSLVQGADYEQYF
14 | TRBJ2-1 | TRBV5-6 | many | - | TGTGCCAGCAGCTTGGTGGCAGGGGAAAATGAGCAGTTCTTC | CASSLVAGENEQFF
15 | TRBJ2-1 | TRBV12-3/TRBV12-4 | many | - | TGTGCCAGCAGTTTTTTAGATACCCTTTACAATGAGCAGTTCTTC | CASSFLDTLYNEQFF
13 | TRBJ2-3 | TRBV30 | - | - | TGTGCCTGGAGTGACCGCCCTTATGATACGCAGTATTTT | CAWSDRPYDTQYF
15 | TRBJ2-7 | TRBV7-2 | - | TRBD1 | TGTGCCAGCAGTTTCCAGGGGGCGATCACCTACGAGCAGTACTTC | CASSFQGAITYEQYF
14 | TRBJ1-2 | TRBV3-1 | - | TRBD1 | TGTGCCAGCAGCGTCAGGGACAGGGTTTATGGCTACACCTTC | CASSVRDRVYGYTF
13 | TRBJ2-7 | TRBV29-1 | many | TRBD1 | TGCAGCGCCCGGACAGGACTTACCTACGAGCAGTACTTC | CSARTGLTYEQYF
15 | TRBJ2-1 | TRBV29-1 | - | - | TGCAGCGTTCAAGGGGACTTAAGCTCCTACAATGAGCAGTTCTTC | CSVQGDLSSYNEQFF
15 | TRBJ2-3 | TRBV6-2/TRBV6-3 | - | - | TGTGCCAGCAGCCCTTTGTGGTGGGTCACAGATACGCAGTATTTT | CASSPLWWVTDTQYF
13 | TRBJ1-5 | TRBV29-1 | many | TRBD1 | TGCAGCGTTGAGGGACAGTCTGGTCAGCCCCAGCATTTT | CSVEGQSGQPQHF
16 | TRBJ2-3 | TRBV4-1 | - | - | TGCGCCAGCAGCCAAGGGGGGCGGGAAACCACAGATACGCAGTATTTT | CASSQGGRETTDTQYF
15 | TRBJ2-5 | TRBV3-1 | many | TRBD2 | TGTGCCAGCAGCCACGCTAGCGGGACAAAAGAGACCCAGTACTTC | CASSHASGTKETQYF
15 | TRBJ1-2 | TRBV12-3/TRBV12-4 | many | TRBD1 | TGTGCCAGCAGTTTCACCGGGACAGGGGTTGATGGCTACACCTTC | CASSFTGTGVDGYTF
14 | TRBJ2-1 | TRBV30 | many | TRBD2 | TGTGCCTGGAGTCCTGGGACTAGTATGGGTGAGCAGTTCTTC | CAWSPGTSMGEQFF
13 | TRBJ2-5 | TRBV7-9 | - | - | TGTGCCAGCAGCCCCTCAGGCCTGGAGACCCAGTACTTC | CASSPSGLETQYF
17 | TRBJ2-1 | TRBV5-1 | many | TRBD2 | TGCGCCAGCACTCAAATAGCGGGAGTTCCCCACGGGGGGGAGCAGTTCTTC | CASTQIAGVPHGGEQFF
13 | TRBJ2-7 | TRBV29-1 | - | - | TGCAGCGTTGATGGCATCACGGGCGACGAGCAGTACTTC | CSVDGITGDEQYF
13 | TRBJ1-1 | TRBV15 | many | - | TGTGCCACCAGCGAACTGGAGGGCGCTGAAGCTTTCTTT | CATSELEGAEAFF
15 | TRBJ2-7 | TRBV4-3 | - | TRBD1 | TGCGCCAGCAGCCAGGATTCGGGACAGCCCTACGAGCAGTACTTC | CASSQDSGQPYEQYF
16 | TRBJ1-6 | TRBV5-1 | many | - | TGCGCCAGCAGCTTGAAGGCGCCGGCCCCGAATTCACCCCTCCACTTT | CASSLKAPAPNSPLHF
14 | TRBJ2-3 | TRBV7-2 | many | - | TGTGCCAGCAGCTTAGTGGGTAGCCCAGATACGCAGTATTTT | CASSLVGSPDTQYF
15 | TRBJ2-3 | TRBV5-6 | few | - | TGTGCCAGCAGCTCCTCGGAAGGGGGGCGAATGAGGCAGTATTTT | CASSSSEGGRMRQYF
13 | TRBJ2-3 | TRBV6-1 | few | - | TGTGCCAGCACTAAGCGGAACACAGATACGCAGTATTTT | CASTKRNTDTQYF